One sample yielded the 26 T cell receptor beta chains listed below, sequenced in a study of T cells in tuberculosis. Data came from immunoSEQ multiplex PCR; TCRdb stores just in-frame clones and leaves some out. The repertoire holds over 40,000 clones, with about 95% as singletons. The sequencing sample was made of PBMCs. These receptors all come from a donor between 5 and 29 years old with latent tuberculosis or without tuberculosis infection.

The rearrangement joins TRBV7-8 to TRBJ2-2; TRBD1 might be the D (6 bases). Trimming removed 1 base at V and 7 bases at J, with 16 bases between. CDR3 size: 16 residues. Germline V lookup: CDR1 SGHVS, CDR2 FQNEAQ. The CDR3 nucleotides are TGTGCCAGCAGCTTAGTTTCTACAGGGAAGAGCGGGGAGCTGTTTTTT. As protein: CASSLVSTGKSGELFF.

V is TRBV11-2 and J is TRBJ1-2; D is perhaps TRBD1 (5 bases). The CDR3 is 14 residues long. Germline CDR1 and CDR2: SGHAT and FQNNGV. V gave up 1 base and J gave up 5 bases, with 11 bases separating them. As DNA, the CDR3 is TGTGCCAGCAGCTTAGTTCGGGGGGATTATGGCTACACCTTC. It yields the protein CASSLVRGDYGYTF.

This chain joins TRBV10-3 and TRBJ1-5; possible D gene TRBD1, 6 bases. V dropped 1 base and J dropped 5 bases, with 9 bases sitting between them. Germline values: CDR1 ENHRY, CDR2 SYGVKD. The CDR3 covers 14 residues. CDR3 bases: TGTGCCATCAGTGAGTTGGCAGGGGATCAGCCCCAGCATTTT. Amino acids: CAISELAGDQPQHF.

J is TRBJ1-1 and V is TRBV27; no firm D call. This CDR3 region has 13 residues. Germline CDR1 reads MNHEY; CDR2 reads SMNVEV (reference sequence). Trimming stripped 8 bases from V and 5 bases from J, with 15 bases between. DNA of the CDR3: TGTGCCAGCTGGTCGGGTACGTGGACTGAAGCTTTCTTT. Protein: CASWSGTWTEAFF.

The chain carries TRBV5-5 and TRBJ2-2, with 11 nucleotides matching TRBD2. J lost 0 bases, V lost 4 bases, and 5 bases had no gene match. Per the germline V gene, CDR1 is SGHKS and CDR2 is YYEKEE (reference sequence). The CDR3 is 17 amino acids. DNA of the CDR3: TGTGCCAGCAGCCGCCTAGCGGGAGGATCGAACACCGGGGAGCTGTTTTTT. Translated, it gives CASSRLAGGSNTGELFF.

V gene TRBV25-1 combines with J gene TRBJ2-5, with 14 nucleotides matching TRBD2. Germline assignment: CDR1 MGHDK and CDR2 SYGVNS. The trim removed 9 bases at V and 7 bases at J, leaving 19 bases unmatched. This CDR3 region has 18 residues. CDR3 in DNA: TGTGCCAGTGCTGATTCCGGGACTAGCGGGAGCCGAGTGGGGACCCAGTACTTC. Its protein product is CASADSGTSGSRVGTQYF. Using reference TRBV25-1 and TRBJ2-5 for the parts outside the CDR3, the full variable domain is EADIYQTPRYLVIGTGKKITLECSQTMGHDKMYWYQQDPGMELHLIHYSYGVNSTEKGDLSSESTVSRIRTEHFPLTLESARPSHTSQYLCASADSGTSGSRVGTQYFGPGTRLLVL.

This chain uses TRBV27 with TRBJ2-3, with D unresolved. The germline V and J ends were trimmed by 1 base and 4 bases, with 9 bases remaining between them. Germline V gives CDR1 MNHEY, CDR2 SMNVEV (reference sequence). The CDR3 consists of 14 residues. CDR3 nucleotide sequence: TGTGCCAGCAGTTTATTCCTGAGATCAGATACGCAGTATTTT. It is translated as CASSLFLRSDTQYF.

The rearrangement uses TRBV7-8 and TRBJ2-1, with TRBD1 identical over 9 bases. J gave up 7 bases and V 3 bases, and 10 bases lay outside the gene matches. CDR3 size: 16 residues. Germline-derived CDR1 and CDR2 are SGHVS and FQNEAQ. CDR3 sequence: CASSFTGQGKRNEQFF. CDR3 sequence (DNA): TGTGCCAGCAGCTTTACGGGACAGGGTAAGAGGAATGAGCAGTTCTTC.

The chain links TRBV15 to TRBJ2-2; D is perhaps TRBD2 (5 bases). Germline CDR1 is LNHNV and CDR2 is YYDKDF (reference sequence). Trimming shortened V by 7 bases and J by 0 bases, and 12 bases separated the two germline ends. The CDR3 has 15 residues. The CDR3 DNA follows: TGTGCCACCAAAAGGAGCGGTTCGAACACCGGGGAGCTGTTTTTT. Protein product: CATKRSGSNTGELFF. Based on the CDR3 plus reference TRBV15 and TRBJ2-2, the full variable domain is DAMVIQNPRYQVTQFGKPVTLSCSQTLNHNVMYWYQQKSSQAPKLLFHYYDKDFNNEADTPDNFQSRRPNTSFCFLDIRSPGLGDTAMYLCATKRSGSNTGELFFGEGSRLTVL.

This clone appeared a single time. CDR3 region: CASSPPREDYGYTF. CDR3 in DNA: TGTGCCAGCTCACCACCGAGGGAAGACTATGGCTACACCTTC. V and J are TRBV18 and TRBJ1-2; no clear D gene. The V gene lost 0 bases and the J gene lost 3 bases, with 8 bases spanning the gap. Germline values: CDR1 KGHSH, CDR2 LQKENI. The CDR3 loop spans 14 amino acids. Full variable domain (remainder filled in from reference TRBV18 and TRBJ1-2): NAGVMQNPRHLVRRRGQEARLRCSPMKGHSHVYWYRQLPEEGLKFMVYLQKENIIDESGMPKERFSAEFPKEGPSILRIQQVVRGDSAAYFCASSPPREDYGYTFGSGTRLTVV.

The chain links TRBV6-5 to TRBJ2-7; TRBD2 matches 10 bases. Per the germline V gene, CDR1 is MNHEY and CDR2 is SVGAGI. This CDR3 has 14 residues. V trimming: 4 bases; J trimming: 3 bases; junction bases outside the gene matches: 3. The CDR3 DNA follows: TGTGCCAGCAGTTCGGGACTAGCGAGCTACGAGCAGTACTTC. This sequence encodes CASSSGLASYEQYF.

Here the CDR3 DNA reads TGTGCCAGCCACCTCGCGGGTTTTCTCGGTGAAGCTTTCTTT. It yields the protein CASHLAGFLGEAFF. V usage is TRBV7-8 and J usage is TRBJ1-1; D gene unclear. With 8 bases removed from V and 7 bases from J, the gap between germline ends came to 20 bases. The germline V gene has CDR1 SGHVS and CDR2 FQNEAQ. The CDR3 runs to 14 residues.

CDR3 DNA sequence: TGTGCCAGCAGCTCAGACAGTGTTAATTCACCCCTCCACTTT. Residues: CASSSDSVNSPLHF. The chain recombines TRBV7-7 with TRBJ1-6; D may be TRBD1 (5 bases). This CDR3 is built from 14 residues. Trimming pared 4 bases from V and 6 bases from J, leaving 10 bases between. Per the germline V gene, CDR1 is SSHAT and CDR2 is FNYEAQ (reference sequence).

This chain joins TRBV6-5 and TRBJ2-1; 10 bases map to TRBD2. Germline lookup yields CDR1 MNHEY and CDR2 SVGAGI. V shed 2 bases and J 6 bases; nucleotides not matched to a gene: 7. The CDR3 is 16 residues long. CDR3 nucleotides: TGTGCCAGCAGTTACGGAGCGGGAGGGCGTACCAATGAGCAGTTCTTC. Translation: CASSYGAGGRTNEQFF.

The gene calls are TRBV5-1 and TRBJ1-1, with TRBD1 matching 10 bases. The CDR3 is 15 amino acids. J lost 1 base, V lost 4 bases, and 4 bases had no gene match. CDR1 SGHRS and CDR2 YFSETQ come from the germline V gene. CDR3 residues: CASSGGTGANTEAFF. In nucleotides, the CDR3 is TGCGCCAGCAGCGGGGGGACAGGGGCGAACACTGAAGCTTTCTTT. Full variable domain (remainder filled in from reference TRBV5-1 and TRBJ1-1): KAGVTQTPRYLIKTRGQQVTLSCSPISGHRSVSWYQQTPGQGLQFLFEYFSETQRNKGNFPGRFSGRQFSNSRSEMNVSTLELGDSALYLCASSGGTGANTEAFFGQGTRLTVV.

This chain connects TRBV5-8 to TRBJ1-5; D is possibly TRBD1 (5 bases). This CDR3 is 14 amino acids long. Trimming stripped 4 bases from V and 0 bases from J, with 8 bases between. In germline, CDR1 is SGHTS, CDR2 YDEGEE. CDR3 residues: CASSGGLSNQPQHF. Here the CDR3 DNA reads TGTGCCAGCAGCGGGGGACTTAGCAATCAGCCCCAGCATTTT.

This sequence joins TRBV2 and TRBJ1-2, with D maybe TRBD1 (6 bases). The CDR3 runs to 12 residues. Trimming removed 6 bases at V and 7 bases at J, with 12 bases between. Germline-derived CDR1 and CDR2 are SNHLY and FYNNEI. In DNA form, the CDR3 reads TGTGCCAGCAGACAGGGTTCCAGTGGCTACACCTTC. It is translated as CASRQGSSGYTF.

The chain is built from TRBV5-1 and TRBJ1-4, with 10 bases identical to TRBD1. Germline loops: CDR1 SGHRS, CDR2 YFSETQ. The length of the CDR3 is 15 residues. Trimming removed 4 bases from V and 8 bases from J; junction bases left unmatched: 8. The DNA for the CDR3 is TGCGCCAGCAGCCCGGCAGGGACAGGGGAGGAAAAACTGTTTTTT. Translation gives CASSPAGTGEEKLFF.

CDR3 in DNA: TGTGCCTGGAGTGTACGGTCGCGGGGGCGCGGCTACGAGCAGTACTTC. Amino acid sequence: CAWSVRSRGRGYEQYF. V is TRBV30 and J is TRBJ2-7, with a possible D match to TRBD2 (7 bases). This CDR3 contains 16 residues. Germline loops: CDR1 GTSNPN, CDR2 SVGIG (reference sequence). V lost 0 bases to trimming and J lost 3 bases, with 18 bases between them. Drawing the rest from reference TRBV30 and TRBJ2-7, the complete variable domain is SQTIHQWPATLVQPVGSPLSLECTVEGTSNPNLYWYRQAAGRGLQLLFYSVGIGQISSEVPQNLSASRPQDRQFILSSKKLLLSDSGFYLCAWSVRSRGRGYEQYFGPGTRLTVT.

V gene TRBV7-2 combines with J gene TRBJ2-3; 10 bases agree with TRBD2. The CDR3 length is 18 residues. The germline gives CDR1 SGHTA, CDR2 FQGNSA. Trimming removed 2 bases from V and 0 bases from J; junction bases left unmatched: 8. CDR3 nucleotide sequence: TGTGCCAGCAGCTTATGGTCCAGCGGGGGGGCCAGCACAGATACGCAGTATTTT. This sequence encodes CASSLWSSGGASTDTQYF.

CDR3 sequence (DNA): TGTGCCAGCAGTGAAGACTTACTGGGCACAGATACGCAGTATTTT. Encoded protein: CASSEDLLGTDTQYF. The chain has TRBV6-1 and TRBJ2-3; unclear D gene. V was shortened by 1 base and J by 1 base, with 9 bases between the two germline ends. CDR3 length equals 15 residues. Germline-derived CDR1 and CDR2 are MNHNS and SASEGT.

The chain joins TRBV25-1 to TRBJ1-5; the match to TRBD1 covers 8 bases. Unmatched junction bases numbered 7, after V lost 3 bases and J lost 0 bases. The CDR3 covers 17 residues. Germline lookup yields CDR1 MGHDK and CDR2 SYGVNS. The CDR3 DNA reads as TGTGCCAGCAGTGAGGGGACAGGAGCATATAGCAATCAGCCCCAGCATTTT. It translates to CASSEGTGAYSNQPQHF.

The rearrangement joins TRBV5-5 to TRBJ1-1, with D unclear. The V end was cut by 0 bases, the J end by 2 bases, with 5 bases between. Germline V CDR1 and CDR2: SGHKS, YYEKEE (reference sequence). This CDR3 contains 13 residues. CDR3 loop: CASSLDPNTEAFF. In DNA, the CDR3 is TGTGCCAGCAGCTTGGATCCAAACACTGAAGCTTTCTTT.

The chain uses TRBV4-1 and TRBJ1-1; D gene ambiguous. Trimming cost V 1 base and J 7 bases, with 10 bases left between them. In germline, CDR1 is MGHRA, CDR2 YSYEKL. The CDR3 totals 13 residues. This chain's CDR3 is CASSQVGEIEAFF. The DNA for the CDR3 is TGCGCCAGCAGCCAAGTCGGGGAAATTGAAGCTTTCTTT.

The chain links TRBV27 to TRBJ2-7; 8 nucleotides match TRBD1. With 5 bases clipped from V and 0 bases from J, the junction kept 6 bases outside the gene matches. The CDR3 is 15 residues long. Germline V CDR1 and CDR2: MNHEY, SMNVEV (reference sequence). The DNA for the CDR3 is TGTGCCAGCAGTCCCCTGGGACAGGCCTCCTACGAGCAGTACTTC. The encoded protein is CASSPLGQASYEQYF.

The chain has TRBV5-1 and TRBJ1-1; D might be TRBD1 (5 bases). This CDR3 spans 15 amino acids. Germline assignment: CDR1 SGHRS and CDR2 YFSETQ. V was pared by 0 bases and J by 3 bases, with 12 bases between. The CDR3 sequence: CASSLVGQRDTEAFF. The DNA for the CDR3 is TGCGCCAGCAGCTTGGTAGGACAAAGGGACACTGAAGCTTTCTTT.